The 25 T cell receptor beta chains in this list originate from one sample, sequenced in a study of regulatory T cells in long-lasting Graves disease. CDR3 regions were amplified by Arm-PCR using iRepertoire HTBI primers to build TCR beta libraries. TCRdb processed the multiplex PCR reads anew with MiXCR; each CDR3 protein has one entry. The sample lists about 220,000 distinct CDR3 sequences, 18% occurring once. Time point in this sample: newly diagnosed GD, antithyroid drugs for less than 3 months. Generation of the TCR library employed RNA extracted from PBMCs. This sample comprised peripheral blood mononuclear cells (PBMCs), obtained at new diagnosis, from a patient treated with antithyroid drugs. The source is a female donor with Graves disease.

The sample holds many counts of this clonotype. The J gene is TRBJ2-3, the V gene TRBV7-9; TRBD1 is a possible D gene (6 bases). CDR1 is SEHNR, CDR2 FQNEAQ, per germline (reference sequence). V was pared by 2 bases and J by 3 bases, with 9 bases between. The length of the CDR3 is 14 residues. This CDR3 is CASSLRGQTDTQYF. In nucleotides, the CDR3 is TGTGCCAGCAGCTTACGAGGACAGACAGATACGCAGTATTTT.

This clonotype has only a few counts. The chain joins TRBV20-1 to TRBJ2-5; a weak D match, TRBD2 (6 bases). From germline, CDR1 is DFQATT and CDR2 SNEGSKA (reference sequence). V was clipped by 1 base and J by 0 bases, with 12 bases between them. The CDR3 length is 15 residues. The CDR3 region is CSARGAAGHQETQYF. CDR3 DNA: TGCAGTGCTAGAGGTGCGGCGGGGCACCAAGAGACCCAGTACTTC.

The V and J genes are TRBV7-2 and TRBJ2-5; D may be TRBD2 (6 bases). Germline loops: CDR1 SGHTA, CDR2 FQGNSA. Trimming pared 7 bases from V and 0 bases from J, leaving 15 bases between. This CDR3 region has 15 residues. The CDR3 region has the DNA TGTGCCAGCAAAGGAGGGAAGCGACACCAAGAGACCCAGTACTTC. This gives the protein CASKGGKRHQETQYF. The full variable domain, its missing parts supplied by reference TRBV7-2 and TRBJ2-5, is GAGVSQSPSNKVTEKGKDVELRCDPISGHTALYWYRQSLGQGLEFLIYFQGNSAPDKSGLPSDRFSAERTGGSVSTLTIQRTQQEDSAVYLCASKGGKRHQETQYFGPGTRLLVL.

This chain uses TRBV9 with TRBJ2-7; D is ambiguous. The V gene lost 0 bases and the J gene lost 2 bases, with 12 bases spanning the gap. The germline CDR1 and CDR2 sequences are SGDLS and YYNGEE. The CDR3 extends over 15 amino acids. This CDR3 reads CASSVGQALTYEQYF. The CDR3 nucleotides read TGTGCCAGCAGCGTAGGGCAGGCTCTAACCTACGAGCAGTACTTC.

Regarding this clonotype: One base away lies a much larger clone, so this may be a sequencing read error. This chain connects TRBV24-1 to TRBJ2-7; D is perhaps TRBD1 (5 bases). The CDR3 loop spans 13 amino acids. The germline gives CDR1 KGHDR, CDR2 SFDVKD. CDR3 sequence (DNA): TGTGCCATCAGTGACCAAGACAGCTACGAGCAGTACTTC. Protein sequence: CAISDQDSYEQYF.

The chain carries TRBV7-3 and TRBJ1-2; 7 positions agree with TRBD1. Germline V gene lookup returns CDR1 SGHTA and CDR2 FQGTGA. The CDR3 covers 15 residues. The J segment lost 4 bases and the V segment lost 3 bases, leaving 8 bases of the junction unmatched. This CDR3 reads CASSLLGGQGYGYTF. In DNA, the CDR3 is TGTGCCAGCAGCTTGTTAGGGGGCCAGGGCTATGGCTACACCTTC.

This clonotype was observed at least ten times. The rearrangement links TRBV4-1 to TRBJ2-5, with a possible D match to TRBD1 (5 bases). V was shortened by 2 bases and J by 5 bases, with 12 bases between the two germline ends. The CDR3 has 14 residues. CDR1 MGHRA and CDR2 YSYEKL come from the germline V gene. The CDR3 DNA follows: TGCGCCAGCAGCCAAAGGACACGGTGGGAGACCCAGTACTTC. As protein: CASSQRTRWETQYF.

This clonotype was found many times. CDR3 bases: TGTGCCAGCAGTGTGTCCGAACTAAGGGACTACGAGCAGTACTTC. Translating it yields CASSVSELRDYEQYF. The rearrangement links TRBV28 to TRBJ2-7; D not resolved. The V end was cut by 5 bases, the J end by 3 bases, with 17 bases between. Germline CDR1 and CDR2: MDHEN and SYDVKM. The CDR3 is 15 amino acids. The full variable domain, rest sourced from reference TRBV28 and TRBJ2-7, is DVKVTQSSRYLVKRTGEKVFLECVQDMDHENMFWYRQDPGLGLRLIYFSYDVKMKEKGDIPEGYSVSREKKERFSLILESASTNQTSMYLCASSVSELRDYEQYFGPGTRLTVT.

The J gene is TRBJ1-2, the V gene TRBV29-1; D unresolved. Germline V gene data show CDR1 as SQVTM and CDR2 as ANQGSEA. The germline V and J ends were trimmed by 4 bases and 3 bases, with 9 bases remaining between them. The CDR3 is made up of 12 amino acids. The CDR3 sequence is CSVVQGYYGYTF. Here the CDR3 DNA reads TGCAGCGTTGTGCAAGGCTACTATGGCTACACCTTC. Together with reference TRBV29-1 and TRBJ1-2, the CDR3 gives the full variable domain: SAVISQKPSRDICQRGTSLTIQCQVDSQVTMMFWYRQQPGQSLTLIATANQGSEATYESGFVIDKFPISRPNLTFSTLTVSNMSPEDSSIYLCSVVQGYYGYTFGSGTRLTVV.

At least ten counts were recorded for this clonotype. This chain uses TRBV12-3 or TRBV12-4 with TRBJ1-1, with a possible D match to TRBD1 (6 bases). This CDR3 comprises 14 residues. With 3 bases removed from V and 1 base from J, the gap between germline ends came to 9 bases. The CDR3 DNA reads as TGTGCCAGCAGTTTGGGACACACGAACACTGAAGCTTTCTTT. Amino acid sequence: CASSLGHTNTEAFF.

This clonotype has only a few counts. The chain recombines TRBV9 with TRBJ2-3, with no clear D. The V and J ends lost 3 bases and 2 bases respectively, with 10 bases between them. Germline V gene lookup returns CDR1 SGDLS and CDR2 YYNGEE. The CDR3 is 14 residues long. CDR3 nucleotides: TGTGCCAGCAGCGATAGTCTGGCCACAGATACGCAGTATTTT. This encodes CASSDSLATDTQYF.

Many counts were recorded for this clonotype. The chain uses TRBV11-3 and TRBJ1-3, with D maybe TRBD1 (5 bases). V lost 4 bases and J 4 bases, leaving 14 bases between the germline ends. This CDR3 spans 15 amino acids. Germline assignment: CDR1 SGHNT and CDR2 YENEEA. CDR3 amino acids: CASSSLQGAGNTIYF. CDR3 DNA: TGTGCCAGCAGCTCACTCCAGGGAGCGGGAAACACCATATATTTT.

Comment on this clonotype: One base separates it from a far larger clone, so it is likely a read error. The CDR3 does not end in the conserved phenylalanine or tryptophan, so this is likely a read error. This rearrangement joins TRBV30 to TRBJ2-5; TRBD2 agrees at 8 bases. The end of the DNA aligns better with TRBJ2-1, so the J call may be wrong. Germline V lookup: CDR1 GTSNPN, CDR2 SVGIG (reference sequence). This CDR3 region has 14 residues. CDR3 protein: CAGSAAGAYNEQFL. CDR3 in DNA: TGTGCCGGCTCGGCAGCGGGGGCCTACAATGAGCAGTTCCTC.

This clonotype was recorded a few times. V and J are TRBV6-2 or TRBV6-3 and TRBJ2-3, with 15 bases fitting TRBD2. The CDR3 has 16 amino acids. Germline V lookup: CDR1 MNHEY, CDR2 SVGEGT. V was pared by 6 bases and J by 5 bases, with 6 bases of the junction left unmatched. The CDR3 DNA follows: TGTGCCAGCAGGCCCCCGGGACTAGCGGGAGGAGATACGCAGTATTTT. Protein sequence: CASRPPGLAGGDTQYF.

A word on this clonotype: This may be a read error, as it is one base from a much larger clone. The CDR3 does not end in the conserved phenylalanine or tryptophan, so this is likely a read error. The chain carries TRBV7-2 and TRBJ2-7; tentatively, D is TRBD2 (6 bases). Trimming stripped 8 bases from V and 2 bases from J, with 13 bases between. CDR3 length equals 13 residues. The V gene's germline CDR1 is SGHTA and CDR2 FQGNSA. For the CDR3, the DNA is TGTGCCAGCGCGACCGGGACTGCCTACGAGCAGTACTCC. Residues: CASATGTAYEQYS.

Ten or more counts support this clonotype. This chain uses TRBV12-3 or TRBV12-4 with TRBJ2-5, with 7 nucleotides matching TRBD2. The CDR3 consists of 16 residues. V trimming: 1 base; J trimming: 1 base; junction bases outside the gene matches: 6. Written as DNA, the CDR3 is TGTGCCAGCAGTTTAGGGGGGGGGGAGCCCCAAGAGACCCAGTACTTC. It codes for CASSLGGGEPQETQYF.

A word on this clonotype: Only one base separates this from a far larger clonotype, so it likely reflects a read error. This chain joins TRBV24-1 and TRBJ2-1; D is undetermined. Germline-derived CDR1 and CDR2 are KGHDR and SFDVKD. The CDR3 is 14 residues long. V was trimmed by 6 bases and J by 10 bases, leaving 18 bases between them. CDR3 DNA: TGTGCCACCAGTCCAGGAGCAGGTTCCTACGAGCAGTTCTTC. Translated, it gives CATSPGAGSYEQFF.

The sample holds many counts of this clonotype. The genes are TRBV9 and TRBJ1-6; D is perhaps TRBD1 (5 bases). V shed 4 bases and J shed 4 bases, with 9 bases lying between them. The germline V gene encodes CDR1 SGDLS and CDR2 YYNGEE. The CDR3 is 14 residues long. The CDR3 protein is CASSLGLYNSPLHF. The CDR3 DNA follows: TGTGCCAGCAGCTTGGGACTATATAATTCACCCCTCCACTTT. Variable domain in full (rest from reference TRBV9 and TRBJ1-6): DSGVTQTPKHLITATGQRVTLRCSPRSGDLSVYWYQQSLDQGLQFLIQYYNGEERAKGNILERFSAQQFPDLHSELNLSSLELGDSALYFCASSLGLYNSPLHFGNGTRLTVT.

At least ten counts were recorded for this clonotype. The V and J genes are TRBV12-3 or TRBV12-4 and TRBJ2-3, with unresolved D. The CDR3 extends over 13 amino acids. Trimming stripped 5 bases from V and 4 bases from J, with 10 bases between. For the CDR3, the DNA is TGTGCCAGCAGTCCCCATCCCGCAGATACGCAGTATTTT. It is translated as CASSPHPADTQYF.

Regarding this clonotype: A much larger clone is a single base away; this may be a read error. This chain uses TRBV18 with TRBJ1-4; D gene unclear. The CDR3 runs 13 residues. The germline CDR1 and CDR2 sequences are KGHSH and LQKENI. The V and J ends lost 5 bases and 6 bases respectively, with 10 bases between them. The CDR3 region is CASSRLQDEKLFF. The DNA of the CDR3 is TGTGCCAGCTCAAGGCTCCAGGATGAAAAACTGTTTTTT.

This clonotype has ten or more counts. V gene TRBV7-9 combines with J gene TRBJ2-1; either TRBD1 or TRBD2 may fit D (6 bases each). The CDR3 extends over 20 amino acids. In germline, CDR1 is SEHNR, CDR2 FQNEAQ (reference sequence). V lost 3 bases and J 3 bases, leaving 27 bases between the germline ends. The CDR3 protein is CASSFPLRGVGALGYNEQFF. CDR3 bases: TGTGCCAGCAGCTTCCCCCTTAGGGGGGTTGGAGCTTTGGGCTACAATGAGCAGTTCTTC.

The gene calls are TRBV7-8 and TRBJ2-4; TRBD2 matches 14 bases. Germline V gives CDR1 SGHVS, CDR2 FQNEAQ. The CDR3 extends over 15 amino acids. The V segment lost 5 bases and the J segment 13 bases; nucleotides outside the gene matches: 10. CDR3 nucleotide sequence: TGTGCCAGCAGCCGTGGACTAGCGGGAGGCCCAAACCAGTACTTC. Its protein product is CASSRGLAGGPNQYF. Based on the CDR3 plus reference TRBV7-8 and TRBJ2-4, the full variable domain is GAGVSQSPRYKVAKRGQDVALRCDPISGHVSLFWYQQALGQGPEFLTYFQNEAQLDKSGLPSDRFFAERPEGSVSTLKIQRTQQEDSAVYLCASSRGLAGGPNQYFGAGTRLSVL.

The chain uses TRBV11-2 and TRBJ2-5; D remains ambiguous. The germline V gene has CDR1 SGHAT and CDR2 FQNNGV. The CDR3 contains 14 residues. V was shortened by 6 bases and J by 5 bases, with 16 bases between the two germline ends. The CDR3 reads CASSLAVGLETQYF. The CDR3 DNA sequence: TGTGCCAGCAGTCTGGCCGTAGGGCTTGAGACCCAGTACTTC.

This clonotype was observed at least ten times. The rearrangement uses TRBV6-2 or TRBV6-3 and TRBJ2-3; 7 bases fit TRBD2. The CDR3 has 14 residues. Germline V gives CDR1 MNHEY, CDR2 SVGEGT. J was trimmed by 3 bases and V by 6 bases; bases with no gene match: 6. The CDR3 loop is CASRTPGGTDTQYF. In DNA form, the CDR3 reads TGTGCCAGCAGAACCCCGGGGGGAACAGATACGCAGTATTTT.

This clonotype has only a few counts. This chain connects TRBV7-2 to TRBJ1-2; no firm D call. Germline lookup yields CDR1 SGHTA and CDR2 FQGNSA. V lost 4 bases to trimming and J lost 4 bases, with 10 bases between them. The CDR3 length is 13 residues. CDR3 DNA: TGTGCCAGCAGCTCGGGAGTTCCCTATGGCTACACCTTC. It encodes CASSSGVPYGYTF.